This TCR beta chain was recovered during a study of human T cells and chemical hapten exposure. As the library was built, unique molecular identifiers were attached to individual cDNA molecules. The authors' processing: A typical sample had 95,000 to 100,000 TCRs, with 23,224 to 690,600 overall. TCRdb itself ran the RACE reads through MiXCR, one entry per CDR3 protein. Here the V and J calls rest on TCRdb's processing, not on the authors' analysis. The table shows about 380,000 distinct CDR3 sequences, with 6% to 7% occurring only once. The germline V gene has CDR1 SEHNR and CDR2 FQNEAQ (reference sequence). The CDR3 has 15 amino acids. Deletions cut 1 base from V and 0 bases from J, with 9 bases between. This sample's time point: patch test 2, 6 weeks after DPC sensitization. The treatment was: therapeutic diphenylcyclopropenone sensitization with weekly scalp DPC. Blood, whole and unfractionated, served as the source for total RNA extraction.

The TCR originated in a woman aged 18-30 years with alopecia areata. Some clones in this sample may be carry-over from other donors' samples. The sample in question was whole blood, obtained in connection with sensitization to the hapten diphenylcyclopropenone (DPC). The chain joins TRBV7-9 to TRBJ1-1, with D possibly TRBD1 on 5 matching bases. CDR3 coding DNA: TGTGCCAGCAGCTTAGGGGACCAAATGAACACTGAAGCTTTCTTT. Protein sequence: CASSLGDQMNTEAFF.